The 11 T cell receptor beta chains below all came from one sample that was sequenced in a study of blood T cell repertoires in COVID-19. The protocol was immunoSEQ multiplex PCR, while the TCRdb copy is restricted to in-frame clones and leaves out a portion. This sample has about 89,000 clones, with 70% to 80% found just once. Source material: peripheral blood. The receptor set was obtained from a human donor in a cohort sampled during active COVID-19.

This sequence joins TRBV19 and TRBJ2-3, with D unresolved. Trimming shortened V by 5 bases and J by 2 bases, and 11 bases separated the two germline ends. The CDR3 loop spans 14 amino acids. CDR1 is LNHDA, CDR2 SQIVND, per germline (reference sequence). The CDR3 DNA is TGTGCCAGTAGTGCCAGGAAGTTCACAGATACGCAGTATTTT. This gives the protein CASSARKFTDTQYF.

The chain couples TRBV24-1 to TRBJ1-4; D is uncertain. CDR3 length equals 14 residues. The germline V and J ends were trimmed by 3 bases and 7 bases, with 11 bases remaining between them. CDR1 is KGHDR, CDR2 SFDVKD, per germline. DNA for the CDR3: TGTGCCACCAGTGATCGGGGTGGAAGTGAAAAACTGTTTTTT. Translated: CATSDRGGSEKLFF.

CDR3 coding DNA: TGCGCCAGCAGCCAAGCCCCCGCCGGGACAGACAGCACAGATACGCAGTATTTT. Amino acids: CASSQAPAGTDSTDTQYF. The chain employs TRBV4-3 and TRBJ2-3; 7 nucleotides match TRBD1. Germline V CDR1 and CDR2: LGHNA, YSLEER. V dropped 1 base and J dropped 0; count of bases not matched to a gene: 10. The CDR3 is 18 amino acids.

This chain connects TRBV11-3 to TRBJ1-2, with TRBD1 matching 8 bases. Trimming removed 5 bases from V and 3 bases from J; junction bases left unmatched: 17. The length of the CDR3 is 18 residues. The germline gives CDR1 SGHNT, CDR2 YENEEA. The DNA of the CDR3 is TGTGCCAGCAGCGACCTAGGACAGGGACTATCCTCCTACTATGGCTACACCTTC. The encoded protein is CASSDLGQGLSSYYGYTF.

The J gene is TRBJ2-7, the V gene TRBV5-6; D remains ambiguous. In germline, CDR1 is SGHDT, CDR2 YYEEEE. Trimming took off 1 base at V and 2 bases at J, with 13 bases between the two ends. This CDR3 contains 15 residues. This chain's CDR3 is CASSLRRLSTYEQYF. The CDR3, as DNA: TGTGCCAGCAGCTTGCGACGACTGTCAACCTACGAGCAGTACTTC.

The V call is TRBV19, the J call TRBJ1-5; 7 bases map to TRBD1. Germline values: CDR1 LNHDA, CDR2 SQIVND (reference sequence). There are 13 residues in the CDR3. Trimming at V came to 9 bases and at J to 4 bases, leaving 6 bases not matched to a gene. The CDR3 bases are TGTGCCAGCAGGACAGGTAGGAATCAGCCCCAGCATTTT. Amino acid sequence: CASRTGRNQPQHF.

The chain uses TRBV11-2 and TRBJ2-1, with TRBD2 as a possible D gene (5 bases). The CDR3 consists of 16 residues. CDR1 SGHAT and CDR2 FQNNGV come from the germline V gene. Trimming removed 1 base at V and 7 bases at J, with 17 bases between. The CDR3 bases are TGTGCCAGCAGCTTAGTTCTTACAGCAGGCGGGAATGAGCAGTTCTTC. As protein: CASSLVLTAGGNEQFF. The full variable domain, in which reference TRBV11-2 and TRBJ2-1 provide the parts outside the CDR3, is EAGVAQSPRYKIIEKRQSVAFWCNPISGHATLYWYQQILGQGPKLLIQFQNNGVVDDSQLPKDRFSAERLKGVDSTLKIQPAKLEDSAVYLCASSLVLTAGGNEQFFGPGTRLTVL.

The CDR3 is CASRGQGNYGYTF. CDR3 DNA: TGTGCCAGCAGGGGACAGGGAAACTATGGCTACACCTTC. The chain has TRBV28 and TRBJ1-2, with TRBD1 matching over 9 bases. The V gene end was trimmed by 6 bases and the J gene end by 2 bases; junction bases not matched to a gene: 1. Germline values: CDR1 MDHEN, CDR2 SYDVKM. The CDR3 runs 13 residues.

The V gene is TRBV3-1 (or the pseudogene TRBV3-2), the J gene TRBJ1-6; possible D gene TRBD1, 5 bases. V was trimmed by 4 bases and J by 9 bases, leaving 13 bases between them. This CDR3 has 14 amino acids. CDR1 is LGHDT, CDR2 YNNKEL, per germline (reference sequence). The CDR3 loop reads CASSPAGFRSPLHF. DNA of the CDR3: TGTGCCAGCAGCCCGGCAGGGTTCCGTTCACCCCTCCACTTT.

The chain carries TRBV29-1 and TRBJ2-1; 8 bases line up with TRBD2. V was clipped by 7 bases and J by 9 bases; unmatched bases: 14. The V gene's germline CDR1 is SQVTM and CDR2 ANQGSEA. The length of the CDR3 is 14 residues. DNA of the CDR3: TGCAGCGGCTCCCGGAGCGGGAGTAGGAGTGAGCAGTTCTTC. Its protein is CSGSRSGSRSEQFF.

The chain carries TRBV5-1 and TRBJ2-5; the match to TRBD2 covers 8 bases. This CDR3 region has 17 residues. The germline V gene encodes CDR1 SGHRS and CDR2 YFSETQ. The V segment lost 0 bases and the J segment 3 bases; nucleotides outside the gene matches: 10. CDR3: CASSLGPGLVWEETQYF. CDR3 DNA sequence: TGCGCCAGCAGCTTGGGCCCGGGACTAGTGTGGGAAGAGACCCAGTACTTC.